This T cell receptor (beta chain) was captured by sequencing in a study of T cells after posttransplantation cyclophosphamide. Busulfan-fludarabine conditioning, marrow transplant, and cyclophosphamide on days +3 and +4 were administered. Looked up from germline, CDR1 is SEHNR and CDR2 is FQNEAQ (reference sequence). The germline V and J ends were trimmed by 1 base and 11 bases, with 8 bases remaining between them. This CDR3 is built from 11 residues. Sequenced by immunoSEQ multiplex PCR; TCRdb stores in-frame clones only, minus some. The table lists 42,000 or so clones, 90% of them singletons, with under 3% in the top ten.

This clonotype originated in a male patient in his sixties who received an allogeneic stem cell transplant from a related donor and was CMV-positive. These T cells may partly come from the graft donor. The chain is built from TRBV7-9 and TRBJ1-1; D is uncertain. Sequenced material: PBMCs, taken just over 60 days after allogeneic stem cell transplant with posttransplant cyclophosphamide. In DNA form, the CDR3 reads TGTGCCAGCAGCTTAGGGTTCCAGGCTTTCTTT. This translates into CASSLGFQAFF.